The 17 T cell receptor beta chains given below trace back to one sample, sequenced in a study of blood T cells in healthy people across ages. Next came a second PCR, run for roughly 6 to 11 cycles, which used a sample-barcoded 5' primer along with a J-beta primer mix. TCRdb reanalysed the 5' RACE reads using MiXCR and keeps one entry per CDR3 protein. The sample yields hundreds of thousands of distinct CDR3 sequences, 20% to 25% seen once. The sample comprised blood. The receptors derive from a man in his 70s in good health.

Notes on this clonotype: Being one base from a much bigger clone, this may be a read error. The V and J genes are TRBV6-1 and TRBJ1-1; no clear D. V lost 6 bases, J lost 0 bases, and 14 bases lay in between. The CDR3 contains 15 residues. Germline V CDR1 and CDR2: MNHNS, SASEGT. The CDR3 nucleotides read TGTGCCAGCAGCAGTTACCAGCGGTTGAACACTGAAGCTTTCTTT. Its protein product is CASSSYQRLNTEAFF.

This clonotype was counted a few times. V usage is TRBV6-6 and J usage is TRBJ2-7, with 10 bases identical to TRBD2. The CDR3 has 15 amino acids. V lost 6 bases, J lost 1 base, and 6 bases stayed unmatched. Germline V CDR1 and CDR2: MNHNY, SVGAGI (reference sequence). The CDR3 loop is CASRSTTSGSYEQYF. The CDR3 DNA reads as TGTGCCAGCAGGTCCACGACTAGCGGGTCCTACGAGCAGTACTTC.

In this sample, this clonotype turned up a few times. A clone one base away is much larger, so this may be a read error. This sequence joins TRBV14 and TRBJ2-1; D remains unclear. Trimming took 1 base from V and 7 from J, leaving 14 bases between them. Germline V gene data show CDR1 as SGHDN and CDR2 as FVKESK. The CDR3 consists of 15 residues. This CDR3 reads CASSQVVTVENEQFF. The CDR3 DNA reads as TGTGCCAGCAGCCAAGTCGTCACAGTGGAGAATGAGCAGTTCTTC.

This chain's CDR3 is CASSQAGLADNEQFF. CDR3 bases: TGCGCCAGCAGCCAAGCGGGACTAGCAGACAATGAGCAGTTCTTC. The chain links TRBV4-1 to TRBJ2-1, with 9 bases aligning to TRBD2. Germline CDR1 reads MGHRA; CDR2 reads YSYEKL. This CDR3 is 15 amino acids long. V lost 1 base, J lost 5 bases, and 3 bases stayed unmatched.

This clonotype was counted only a few times. V gene TRBV29-1 combines with J gene TRBJ1-5; D might be TRBD1 (5 bases). This CDR3 has 11 residues. In germline, CDR1 is SQVTM, CDR2 ANQGSEA. The germline V and J ends were trimmed by 4 bases and 8 bases, with 9 bases remaining between them. CDR3 protein: CSVGGDKPQHF. The CDR3 DNA sequence: TGCAGCGTTGGGGGGGATAAGCCCCAGCATTTT.

This clonotype was seen only a few times. V is TRBV7-6 and J is TRBJ2-1; 8 nucleotides match TRBD1. V was pared by 1 base and J by 8 bases, with 10 bases of the junction left unmatched. Germline CDR1 reads SGHVS; CDR2 reads FNYEAQ. This CDR3 is 16 amino acids long. The CDR3 nucleotides read TGTGCCAGCAGCTTAGTAGGACAGGGTACCTTTTATGAGCAGTTCTTC. This gives the protein CASSLVGQGTFYEQFF. Full variable domain (missing parts from reference TRBV7-6 and TRBJ2-1): GAGVSQSPRYKVTKRGQDVALRCDPISGHVSLYWYRQALGQGPEFLTYFNYEAQQDKSGLPNDRFSAERPEGSISTLTIQRTEQRDSAMYRCASSLVGQGTFYEQFFGPGTRLTVL.

The chain is built from TRBV12-5 and TRBJ2-1; 14 nucleotides line up with TRBD2. V lost 6 bases to trimming and J lost 5 bases; unmatched junction nucleotides: 3. The CDR3 sequence is 15 residues long. The germline CDR1 and CDR2 sequences are LGHNT and FRNRAP. The CDR3 nucleotides are TGTGCTAGTGGCCGACTAGCGGGAGGGGACAATGAGCAGTTCTTC. Translation: CASGRLAGGDNEQFF.

The table lists this clonotype with a few counts. This chain connects TRBV3-1 to TRBJ2-5; TRBD2 might be the D (6 bases). The germline gives CDR1 LGHDT, CDR2 YNNKEL (reference sequence). This CDR3 has 16 residues. V shed 0 bases and J shed 1 base, with 12 bases lying between them. CDR3 loop: CASSQETGTSQETQYF. CDR3 sequence (DNA): TGTGCCAGCAGCCAAGAAACTGGGACTTCCCAAGAGACCCAGTACTTC.

This clonotype appeared a single time. This chain joins TRBV7-9 and TRBJ2-1, with 15 bases aligning to TRBD2. Trimming cost V 2 bases and J 5 bases; bases outside gene matches: 13. This CDR3 is built from 20 residues. CDR1 is SEHNR and CDR2 is FQNEAQ in the germline V gene (reference sequence). CDR3 loop: CASSLTGLAGGPEFDNEQFF. In nucleotides, the CDR3 is TGTGCCAGCAGCTTAACCGGACTAGCGGGAGGGCCTGAGTTCGACAATGAGCAGTTCTTC.

CDR3 region: CASSEGNYEQYF. In nucleotides, the CDR3 is TGTGCCAGCAGTGAGGGAAACTACGAGCAGTACTTC. The V gene is TRBV6-5, the J gene TRBJ2-5, with TRBD2 as a possible D gene (5 bases). The tail of the sequence fits TRBJ2-7 better, so the J call may be wrong. The germline gives CDR1 MNHEY, CDR2 SVGAGI. The CDR3 is 12 residues long.

Ten or more counts support this clonotype. V and J are TRBV12-3 or TRBV12-4 and TRBJ2-5; D remains ambiguous. V was clipped by 4 bases and J by 5 bases, with 5 bases between them. This CDR3 has 11 amino acids. The chain's CDR3 is CASSSPETQYF. In nucleotides, the CDR3 is TGTGCCAGCAGTTCTCCGGAGACCCAGTACTTC.

This clonotype has at least ten counts. V gene TRBV28 combines with J gene TRBJ2-1; TRBD2 is a possible D gene (6 bases). Germline CDR1 is MDHEN and CDR2 is SYDVKM. CDR3 length: 15 residues. V lost 4 bases, J lost 2 bases, and 12 bases lay in between. CDR3 loop: CASSSPGTPYNEQFF. The CDR3 bases are TGTGCCAGCAGTTCCCCCGGGACTCCCTACAATGAGCAGTTCTTC.

The chain uses TRBV9 and TRBJ1-6; the match to TRBD1 covers 9 bases. The CDR3 runs 16 residues. Germline CDR1 SGDLS, CDR2 YYNGEE. V dropped 0 bases and J dropped 7; count of bases not matched to a gene: 5. The CDR3 loop is CASSVAQGQGNSPLHF. As DNA, the CDR3 is TGTGCCAGCAGCGTAGCTCAAGGACAGGGGAATTCACCCCTCCACTTT.

This clonotype was seen a handful of times. CDR3 coding DNA: TGTGCCAGTAGTCCCGCCCGGCTCAGAAATCAAGAGACCCAGTACTTC. Translating gives CASSPARLRNQETQYF. The chain employs TRBV19 and TRBJ2-5; D is unresolved. The germline V gene encodes CDR1 LNHDA and CDR2 SQIVND (reference sequence). This CDR3 is built from 16 residues. Trimming cost V 5 bases and J 2 bases, with 18 bases left between them. The full variable domain, rest sourced from reference TRBV19 and TRBJ2-5, is DGGITQSPKYLFRKEGQNVTLSCEQNLNHDAMYWYRQDPGQGLRLIYYSQIVNDFQKGDIAEGYSVSREKKESFPLTVTSAQKNPTAFYLCASSPARLRNQETQYFGPGTRLLVL.

V gene TRBV11-3 combines with J gene TRBJ1-3; D is perhaps TRBD1 (5 bases). CDR3 length equals 20 residues. CDR1 SGHNT and CDR2 YENEEA come from the germline V gene. The V end lost 4 bases, the J end lost 0 bases, and 25 bases lay between the germline ends. The CDR3 sequence: CASSSGAQSRRGSSGNTIYF. DNA of the CDR3: TGTGCCAGCAGCTCTGGGGCACAATCTCGGCGAGGGAGCTCTGGAAACACCATATATTTT.

J is TRBJ2-7 and V is TRBV5-6; D tentatively reads TRBD1 or TRBD2 (5 bases each). The V end was cut by 1 base, the J end by 2 bases, with 22 bases between. Looked up from germline, CDR1 is SGHDT and CDR2 is YYEEEE. The CDR3 loop spans 18 amino acids. The CDR3 nucleotides read TGTGCCAGCAGCTTGTTCCAGGGCAGCGGCCATACAACCTACGAGCAGTACTTC. Translating it yields CASSLFQGSGHTTYEQYF. The full variable domain, its missing parts supplied by reference TRBV5-6 and TRBJ2-7, is DAGVTQSPTHLIKTRGQQVTLRCSPKSGHDTVSWYQQALGQGPQFIFQYYEEEERQRGNFPDRFSGHQFPNYSSELNVNALLLGDSALYLCASSLFQGSGHTTYEQYFGPGTRLTVT.

This clonotype turned up a few times. The genes are TRBV5-5 and TRBJ2-2, with TRBD2 matching 7 bases. From germline, CDR1 is SGHKS and CDR2 YYEKEE (reference sequence). With V trimmed by 2 bases and J by 6 bases, 13 bases remained unmatched. This CDR3 is built from 17 residues. The DNA for the CDR3 is TGTGCCAGCAGCTTACCCCCAACGGGAGGTCGTCCCGGGGAGCTGTTTTTT. Translated, it gives CASSLPPTGGRPGELFF.